This T cell receptor beta chain was sequenced in a study of T cell responses to AZD1222 COVID-19 vaccine. Study results and limitations: Baseline seropositives among AZD1222 recipients totaled only 6 or 7.

CDR3 length: 12 residues. The V end was cut by 1 base, the J end by 4 bases, with 5 bases between. Germline V gene sequence: CDR1 SGDLS, CDR2 YYNGEE. As to this clone: The antigen is unknown. Other DNA sequences in the same sample also yield this CDR3.

This table comes from immunoSEQ multiplex PCR, and its TCRdb copy is limited to in-frame clones, with some not included. The sample contains 150,000 to 200,000 clones, 90% to 95% of which appear only once. The chain is built from TRBV9 and TRBJ1-2; D unclear. The receptor's source is an adult in good health. The input for sequencing was peripheral blood, taken on day 0 of AZD1222 vaccination. CDR3 residues: CASSVSSYGYTF. Written as DNA, the CDR3 is TGTGCCAGCAGCGTAAGTTCCTATGGCTACACCTTC.